The T cell receptor (beta chain) described here comes from a study of T-cell memory formation after mild COVID-19. Study at large: For the most part, TCR clusters were specific to one donor.

The ends were cut back, 6 bases at V and 4 bases at J, with 13 bases in the middle. The CDR3 spans 14 residues. The germline gives CDR1 SNHLY, CDR2 FYNNEI. MiXCR, applied by TCRdb to the 5' RACE reads, yields one record per CDR3 protein. The table lists about 470,000 distinct CDR3 sequences, roughly 25% of them singletons. Findings of the study overall: Pre-infection memory contained some responding clones, which suggested that cross-reactive memory had joined. Largely, contracting CD4+ clones fell within CM and EM, and contracting CD8+ clones within EMRA.

Remarks on this clonotype: Its antigen remains unknown.

The sequenced material came from PBMCs or a T cell subset sorted from them (not recorded which). The clonotype was recovered from an adult woman who had mild COVID-19 (a few samples of this study predate the infection). Cell type and time point are not known. The chain combines TRBV2 with TRBJ2-4; the D gene is possibly TRBD2 (5 bases). CDR3 nucleotides: TGTGCCAGCAGGGAGGATTTGGATAAAAACATTCAGTACTTC. Amino acid sequence: CASREDLDKNIQYF.